These 17 T cell receptor beta chains came from one sample sequenced in a study of OX40 agonist ivuxolimab in advanced cancers. Sequencing was performed with immunoSEQ multiplex PCR; in TCRdb, only in-frame clones are kept and a portion is missing. The sample shows approximately 74,000 clones, nearly 90% of them seen only once. Sample: CD4+ or CD8+ T cells sorted from blood, taken in a trial of the OX40 agonist ivuxolimab. All receptors derive from an adult with an advanced solid tumor such as melanoma, head and neck, liver or kidney cancer.

The J gene is TRBJ2-7, the V gene TRBV7-2, with unresolved D. Deletions cut 2 bases from V and 6 bases from J, with 5 bases between. CDR1 and CDR2 from the germline V gene are SGHTA and FQGNSA. The length of the CDR3 is 11 residues. CDR3 DNA sequence: TGTGCCAGCAGCTTATATGGCGAGCAGTACTTC. Translated: CASSLYGEQYF.

CDR3 nucleotide sequence: TGTGCCAGCAGCTTAGTGGGAGTAGGTGGGCAGTACTTC. The encoded protein is CASSLVGVGGQYF. This chain links TRBV7-9 with TRBJ2-7, with a tentative D call TRBD2 (5 bases). The CDR3 is 13 residues long. V lost 1 base and J lost 9, with 13 bases in between. CDR1 and CDR2 (germline): SEHNR, FQNEAQ (reference sequence).

The chain combines TRBV5-1 with TRBJ1-1; no firm D call. The CDR3 consists of 15 residues. Trimming took 0 bases from V and 5 from J, leaving 14 bases between them. Germline lookup yields CDR1 SGHRS and CDR2 YFSETQ. CDR3 protein: CASSLGPLGDTEAFF. CDR3 nucleotide sequence: TGCGCCAGCAGCTTGGGACCCCTGGGAGATACTGAAGCTTTCTTT.

The chain employs TRBV6-5 and TRBJ1-2; 7 bases line up with TRBD1. The V segment lost 5 bases and the J segment 5 bases; nucleotides outside the gene matches: 2. CDR1 and CDR2 from the germline V gene are MNHEY and SVGAGI. This CDR3 is 12 amino acids long. The CDR3 loop reads CASSGTEYGYTF. As DNA, the CDR3 is TGTGCCAGCAGTGGGACAGAATATGGCTACACCTTC.

This clone is a singleton in its sample. The gene calls are TRBV7-2 and TRBJ2-7; D possibly corresponds to TRBD1 (5 bases). V was cut by 6 bases and J by 4 bases, with 16 bases left in between. Per germline, CDR1 SGHTA and CDR2 FQGNSA. The CDR3 totals 14 residues. The DNA for the CDR3 is TGTGCCAGCAGACGTACAGGTGGAAAATACGAGCAGTACTTC. Its translation: CASRRTGGKYEQYF.

The chain employs TRBV6-5 and TRBJ2-2; D is uncertain. The V end was cut by 6 bases, the J end by 4 bases, with 15 bases between. Germline V gene lookup returns CDR1 MNHEY and CDR2 SVGAGI. This CDR3 has 15 amino acids. This CDR3 is CASSRHDRVTGELFF. CDR3 nucleotide sequence: TGTGCCAGCAGCCGACATGACCGAGTCACCGGGGAGCTGTTTTTT.

The V call is TRBV7-2, the J call TRBJ1-4; 7 positions match TRBD1. This CDR3 has 15 amino acids. Trimming took 0 bases from V and 3 from J; bases not matched to a gene: 1. Germline lookup yields CDR1 SGHTA and CDR2 FQGNSA. The CDR3 spells CASSLAQGSNEKLFF. In DNA form, the CDR3 reads TGTGCCAGCAGCTTAGCACAGGGGTCTAATGAAAAACTGTTTTTT. Using reference TRBV7-2 and TRBJ1-4 for the parts outside the CDR3, the full variable domain is GAGVSQSPSNKVTEKGKDVELRCDPISGHTALYWYRQSLGQGLEFLIYFQGNSAPDKSGLPSDRFSAERTGGSVSTLTIQRTQQEDSAVYLCASSLAQGSNEKLFFGSGTQLSVL.

The rearrangement links TRBV10-3 to TRBJ2-7, with no clear D. Germline V lookup: CDR1 ENHRY, CDR2 SYGVKD. The CDR3 spans 13 residues. V was pared by 3 bases and J by 4 bases, with 10 bases between. In DNA, the CDR3 is TGTGCCATCAGTGACGACAAACAGTACGAGCAGTACTTC. It specifies CAISDDKQYEQYF.

The chain joins TRBV9 to TRBJ2-3; the D is unclear. There are 12 residues in the CDR3. V lost 4 bases to trimming and J lost 1 base, with 4 bases between them. CDR1 and CDR2 from the germline V gene are SGDLS and YYNGEE. CDR3: CASSSRTDTQYF. CDR3 DNA sequence: TGTGCCAGCAGCAGCCGCACAGATACGCAGTATTTT.

CDR3 in amino acids: CAWRGPVSGNTIYF. CDR3 bases: TGTGCCTGGAGAGGTCCGGTATCTGGAAACACCATATATTTT. V is TRBV30 and J is TRBJ1-3; no definite D call. Germline CDR1 reads GTSNPN; CDR2 reads SVGIG (reference sequence). The CDR3 is 14 amino acids. Trimming removed 3 bases at V and 1 base at J, with 10 bases between. Full variable domain (rest looked up from reference TRBV30 and TRBJ1-3): SQTIHQWPATLVQPVGSPLSLECTVEGTSNPNLYWYRQAAGRGLQLLFYSVGIGQISSEVPQNLSASRPQDRQFILSSKKLLLSDSGFYLCAWRGPVSGNTIYFGEGSWLTVV.

This clone was recorded once. CDR3 region: CASSRLGGASTDTQYF. CDR3 nucleotide sequence: TGTGCCAGCAGTCGACTTGGCGGTGCTAGCACAGATACGCAGTATTTT. The chain joins TRBV11-2 to TRBJ2-3; D not resolved. The CDR3 consists of 16 residues. Germline V gives CDR1 SGHAT, CDR2 FQNNGV. Trimming removed 6 bases from V and 0 bases from J, with 16 bases in between.

The genes are TRBV6-5 and TRBJ2-1; 7 positions agree with TRBD1. The CDR3 length is 12 residues. Germline V lookup: CDR1 MNHEY, CDR2 SVGAGI. Unmatched junction bases numbered 5, after V lost 6 bases and J lost 9 bases. The DNA of the CDR3 is TGTGCCAGCAGACCATCAGGGGGTGAGCAGTTCTTC. Translating gives CASRPSGGEQFF.

The chain joins TRBV11-3 to TRBJ1-4; weak D call: TRBD1 (5 bases). Germline CDR1 SGHNT, CDR2 YENEEA. This CDR3 contains 14 residues. The germline V and J ends were trimmed by 5 bases and 7 bases, with 14 bases remaining between them. The CDR3 DNA sequence: TGTGCCAGCAGCCCAGGCCCCAGGGTTGAAAAACTGTTTTTT. Translation gives CASSPGPRVEKLFF.

The chain is built from TRBV5-6 and TRBJ2-6, with TRBD2 as a possible D gene (7 bases). The length of the CDR3 is 18 residues. Germline V gene lookup returns CDR1 SGHDT and CDR2 YYEEEE. The germline V and J ends were trimmed by 8 bases and 1 base, with 22 bases remaining between them. This CDR3 is CASRTLGGRGSGANVLTF. The CDR3 region has the DNA TGTGCCAGTCGTACCCTGGGGGGGCGAGGTTCTGGGGCCAACGTCCTGACTTTC.

The gene calls are TRBV7-6 and TRBJ2-2; TRBD2 matches at 7 bases. Germline values: CDR1 SGHVS, CDR2 FNYEAQ. CDR3 length: 16 residues. V lost 0 bases, J lost 4 bases, and 5 bases stayed unmatched. In nucleotides, the CDR3 is TGTGCCAGCAGCTTAGCGGGGCGGGAGTTCACCGGGGAGCTGTTTTTT. This translates into CASSLAGREFTGELFF.

V is TRBV19 and J is TRBJ2-7, with a weak D call TRBD2 (5 bases). Germline V lookup: CDR1 LNHDA, CDR2 SQIVND (reference sequence). Trimming removed 4 bases from V and 0 bases from J, with 10 bases in between. This CDR3 comprises 14 residues. This chain's CDR3 is CASSKGVSSYEQYF. For the CDR3, the DNA is TGTGCCAGTAGTAAGGGAGTGAGCTCCTACGAGCAGTACTTC.

The V and J genes are TRBV5-1 and TRBJ2-3; a possible D gene is TRBD1 (7 bases). Trimming removed 4 bases from V and 6 bases from J, with 15 bases in between. Germline CDR1 is SGHRS and CDR2 is YFSETQ. This CDR3 has 14 amino acids. CDR3 in DNA: TGCGCCAGCAGCCCTCGGACAGGAGGGGATACGCAGTATTTT. Translated: CASSPRTGGDTQYF.